This T cell receptor beta chain came from a study of molecular identifiers for immune sequencing clone quantification. In germline, CDR1 is DFQATT, CDR2 SNEGSKA (reference sequence). J lost 2 bases, V lost 5 bases, and 5 bases had no gene match. CDR3 length: 14 amino acids. Regarding the study as a whole: Underestimated sizes of highly expanded clones could result from identical TCR molecules that share a barcode. Jurkat TCR RNA that was spiked in from one cell was reportedly detectable among 950,000 to 1,000,000 naive cells.

One entry per CDR3 protein results from TCRdb running MiXCR on the PCR reads. The data contain about 630,000 distinct CDR3 sequences, less than 30% of them singletons. Naive CD8 libraries were made from about 19,000 to 1,100,000 sorted cells, and they used 10%, 30% or 50% RNA. With regard to this clonotype: Its antigen is not identified. One base away lies a much larger clone, so this may be a sequencing read error.

The receptor was isolated from a human donor in good health. Some libraries in this study had Jurkat cell RNA spiked in. The gene calls are TRBV20-1 and TRBJ1-4; 7 bases align to TRBD1. The sequenced sample consisted of naive CD8+ T cells from blood, with Jurkat cell RNA spiked in. Subset described: FACS-sorted CD8+CD4-CCR7+CD45RA+ naive T cells. CDR3 residues: CSARPGQTNEKLFF. The CDR3 nucleotides read TGCAGTGCTCGACCGGGACAGACTAATGAAAAACTGTTTTTT.